This T cell receptor beta chain was sequenced in a study of cytomegalovirus exposure and HLA in healthy donors. CDR3 length equals 15 residues. Trimming shortened V by 0 bases and J by 1 base, and 6 bases separated the two germline ends. Looked up from germline, CDR1 is LGHNA and CDR2 is YSLEER. The PCR ran on 60 Vbeta and 13 Jbeta primers. Sequenced by immunoSEQ multiplex PCR; TCRdb stores in-frame clones only, minus some. The top ten clones hold more than 1% of a sample with about 150,000 clones, 80% to 85% of them seen once. In its sample, this clone was seen once. Its antigen is not identified. Findings of the study overall: Analysis performed later showed TCR beta chains linked to HLA being more clonally expanded than equally common others. TCR beta V- and J-gene trimming, according to a later analysis, was linked to a missense DCLRE1C variant. Presence/absence analyses rested on an assumption that sequencing depth was roughly uniform across donors. Most of the TCR beta V segments (in an earlier analysis) were productive either about 87% or about 30% of the time.

Sequenced input: PBMCs. The chain carries TRBV4-3 and TRBJ1-4; D not certain. This receptor was obtained from a boy younger than 10 in good health and CMV-seronegative. The CDR3: CASSQEAETNEKLFF. The CDR3 DNA reads TGCGCCAGCAGCCAAGAGGCGGAAACTAATGAAAAACTGTTTTTT.